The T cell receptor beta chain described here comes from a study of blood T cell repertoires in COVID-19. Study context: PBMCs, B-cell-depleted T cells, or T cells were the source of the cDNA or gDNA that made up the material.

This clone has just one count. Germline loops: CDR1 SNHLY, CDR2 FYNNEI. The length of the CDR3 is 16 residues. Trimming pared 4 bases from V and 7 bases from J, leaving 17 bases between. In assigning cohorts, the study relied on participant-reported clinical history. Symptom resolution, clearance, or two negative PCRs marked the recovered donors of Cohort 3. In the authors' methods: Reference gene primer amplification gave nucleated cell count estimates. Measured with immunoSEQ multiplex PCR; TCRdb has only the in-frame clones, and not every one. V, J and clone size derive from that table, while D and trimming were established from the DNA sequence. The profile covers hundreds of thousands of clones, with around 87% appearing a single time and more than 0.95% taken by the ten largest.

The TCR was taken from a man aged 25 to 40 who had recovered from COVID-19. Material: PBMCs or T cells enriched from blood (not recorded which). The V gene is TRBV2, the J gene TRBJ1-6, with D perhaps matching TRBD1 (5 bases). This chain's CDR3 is CASSGGAGGQNSPLHF. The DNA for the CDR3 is TGTGCCAGCAGTGGTGGGGCCGGAGGGCAGAATTCACCCCTCCACTTT. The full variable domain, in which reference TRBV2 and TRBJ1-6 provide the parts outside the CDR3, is EPEVTQTPSHQVTQMGQEVILRCVPISNHLYFYWYRQILGQKVEFLVSFYNNEISEKSEIFDDQFSVERPDGSNFTLKIRSTKLEDSAMYFCASSGGAGGQNSPLHFGNGTRLTVT.